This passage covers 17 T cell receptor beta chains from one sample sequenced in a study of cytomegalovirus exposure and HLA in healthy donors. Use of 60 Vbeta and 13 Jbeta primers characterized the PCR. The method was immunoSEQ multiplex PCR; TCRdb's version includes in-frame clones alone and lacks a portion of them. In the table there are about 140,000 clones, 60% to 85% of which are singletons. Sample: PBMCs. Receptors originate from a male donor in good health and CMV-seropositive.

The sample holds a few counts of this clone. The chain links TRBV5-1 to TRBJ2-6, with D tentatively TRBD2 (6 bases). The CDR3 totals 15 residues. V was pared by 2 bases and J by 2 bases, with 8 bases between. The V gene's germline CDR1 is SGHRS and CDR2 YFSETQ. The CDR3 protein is CASSFGGAGANVLTF. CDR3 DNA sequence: TGCGCCAGCAGCTTTGGAGGGGCTGGGGCCAACGTCCTGACTTTC.

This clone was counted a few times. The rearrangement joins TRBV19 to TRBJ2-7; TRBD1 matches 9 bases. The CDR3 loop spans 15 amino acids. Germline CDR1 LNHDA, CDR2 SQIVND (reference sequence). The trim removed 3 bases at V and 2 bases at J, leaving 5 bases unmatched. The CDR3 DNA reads TGTGCCAGTAGTATCGAGGACAGGGGTACCTACGAGCAGTACTTC. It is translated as CASSIEDRGTYEQYF.

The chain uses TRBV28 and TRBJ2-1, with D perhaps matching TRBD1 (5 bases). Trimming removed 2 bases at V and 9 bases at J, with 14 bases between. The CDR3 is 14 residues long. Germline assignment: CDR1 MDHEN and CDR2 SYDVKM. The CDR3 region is CASSLRGIGGEQFF. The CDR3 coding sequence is TGTGCCAGCAGTTTAAGGGGAATCGGTGGTGAGCAGTTCTTC.

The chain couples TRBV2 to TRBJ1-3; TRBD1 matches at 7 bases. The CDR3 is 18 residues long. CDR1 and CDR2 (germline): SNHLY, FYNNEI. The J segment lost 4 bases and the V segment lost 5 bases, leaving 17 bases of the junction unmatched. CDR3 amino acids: CASSHDRVIEAKGNTIYF. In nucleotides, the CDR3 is TGTGCCAGCAGTCACGACAGGGTAATCGAAGCGAAAGGAAACACCATATATTTT.

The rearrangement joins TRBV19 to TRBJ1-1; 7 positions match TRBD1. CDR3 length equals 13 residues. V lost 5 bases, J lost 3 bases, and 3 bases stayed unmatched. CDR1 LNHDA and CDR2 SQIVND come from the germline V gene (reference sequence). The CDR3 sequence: CASSWQGDTEAFF. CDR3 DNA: TGTGCCAGTAGTTGGCAGGGGGACACTGAAGCTTTCTTT.

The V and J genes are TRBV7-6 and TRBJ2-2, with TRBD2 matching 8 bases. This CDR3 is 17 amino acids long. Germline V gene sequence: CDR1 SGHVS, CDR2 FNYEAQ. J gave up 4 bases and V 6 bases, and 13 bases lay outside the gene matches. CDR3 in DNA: TGTGCCAGCAGGGTAGTGGCACCGGGACTAGGCACCGGGGAGCTGTTTTTT. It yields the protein CASRVVAPGLGTGELFF. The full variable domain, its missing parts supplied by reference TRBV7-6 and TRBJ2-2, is GAGVSQSPRYKVTKRGQDVALRCDPISGHVSLYWYRQALGQGPEFLTYFNYEAQQDKSGLPNDRFSAERPEGSISTLTIQRTEQRDSAMYRCASRVVAPGLGTGELFFGEGSRLTVL.

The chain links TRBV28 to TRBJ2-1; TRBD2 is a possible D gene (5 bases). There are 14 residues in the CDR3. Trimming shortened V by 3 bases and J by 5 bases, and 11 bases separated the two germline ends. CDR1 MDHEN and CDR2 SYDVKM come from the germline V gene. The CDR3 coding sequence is TGTGCCAGCAGTTTGTTGCTAGCCAACAATGAGCAGTTCTTC. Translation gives CASSLLLANNEQFF.

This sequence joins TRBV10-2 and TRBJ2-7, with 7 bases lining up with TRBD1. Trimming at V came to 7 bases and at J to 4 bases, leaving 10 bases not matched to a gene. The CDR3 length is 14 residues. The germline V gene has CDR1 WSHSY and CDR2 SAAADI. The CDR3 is CASTQRGQTYEQYF. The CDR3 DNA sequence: TGCGCCAGCACCCAGAGGGGGCAGACGTACGAGCAGTACTTC.

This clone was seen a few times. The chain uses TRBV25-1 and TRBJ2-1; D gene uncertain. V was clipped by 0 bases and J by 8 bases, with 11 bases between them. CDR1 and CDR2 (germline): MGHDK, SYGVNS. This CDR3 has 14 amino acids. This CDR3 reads CASSEYQEVDEQFF. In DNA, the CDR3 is TGTGCCAGCAGTGAATACCAAGAGGTTGATGAGCAGTTCTTC.

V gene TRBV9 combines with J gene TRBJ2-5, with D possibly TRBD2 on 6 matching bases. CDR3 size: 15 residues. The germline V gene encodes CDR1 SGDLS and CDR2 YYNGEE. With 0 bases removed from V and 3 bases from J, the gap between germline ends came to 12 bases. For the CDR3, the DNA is TGTGCCAGCAGCGTAGGACCGGGAGACGAAGAGACCCAGTACTTC. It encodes CASSVGPGDEETQYF.

Here the CDR3 DNA reads TGTGCCAGCTCACCAACCCCAGGGGGCCGAGGTGGCGGCGAGCAGTTCTTC. Protein sequence: CASSPTPGGRGGGEQFF. The rearrangement joins TRBV18 to TRBJ2-1, with TRBD1 matching 8 bases. The V and J ends lost 2 bases and 10 bases, in that order; junction bases with no gene match: 16. Germline V CDR1 and CDR2: KGHSH, LQKENI. The CDR3 is 17 amino acids.

CDR3 amino acids: CASSIDNIPGNQPQHF. Here the CDR3 DNA reads TGTGCCAGTAGTATAGATAACATCCCTGGCAATCAGCCCCAGCATTTT. The chain recombines TRBV19 with TRBJ1-5; D call uncertain. CDR1 and CDR2 (germline): LNHDA, SQIVND (reference sequence). This CDR3 is 16 amino acids long. V was clipped by 0 bases and J by 2 bases, with 11 bases between them.

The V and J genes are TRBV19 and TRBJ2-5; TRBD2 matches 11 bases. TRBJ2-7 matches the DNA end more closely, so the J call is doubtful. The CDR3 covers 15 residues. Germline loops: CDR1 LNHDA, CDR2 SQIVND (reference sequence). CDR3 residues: CASSPLAGVGYEQYF. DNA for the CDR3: TGTGCCAGTAGTCCACTAGCGGGAGTGGGCTACGAGCAGTACTTC.

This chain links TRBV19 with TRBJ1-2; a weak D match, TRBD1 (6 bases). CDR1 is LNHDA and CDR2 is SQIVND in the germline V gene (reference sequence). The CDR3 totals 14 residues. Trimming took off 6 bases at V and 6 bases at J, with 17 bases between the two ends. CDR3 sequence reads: CASSATGYRHGYTF. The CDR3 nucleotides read TGTGCCAGTAGCGCCACAGGGTATAGACATGGCTACACCTTC.

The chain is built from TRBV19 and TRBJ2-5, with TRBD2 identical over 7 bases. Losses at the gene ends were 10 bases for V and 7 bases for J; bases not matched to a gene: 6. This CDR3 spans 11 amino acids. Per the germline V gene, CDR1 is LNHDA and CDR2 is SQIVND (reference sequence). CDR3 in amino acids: CATHGGGTQYF. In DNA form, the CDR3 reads TGTGCCACCCATGGGGGGGGGACCCAGTACTTC.

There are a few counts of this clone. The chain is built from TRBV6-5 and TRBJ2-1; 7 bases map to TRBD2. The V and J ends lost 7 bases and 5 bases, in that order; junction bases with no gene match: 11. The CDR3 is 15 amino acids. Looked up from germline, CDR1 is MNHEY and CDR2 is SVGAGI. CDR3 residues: CASTRKPRGDNEQFF. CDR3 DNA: TGTGCCAGCACTCGCAAACCACGGGGGGACAATGAGCAGTTCTTC.

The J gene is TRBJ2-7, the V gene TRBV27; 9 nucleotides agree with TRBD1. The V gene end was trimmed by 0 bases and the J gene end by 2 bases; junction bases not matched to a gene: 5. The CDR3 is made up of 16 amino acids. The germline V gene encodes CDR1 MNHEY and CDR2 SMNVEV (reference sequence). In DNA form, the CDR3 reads TGTGCCAGCAGTTTATCAGGACAGGGGTCAACCTACGAGCAGTACTTC. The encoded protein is CASSLSGQGSTYEQYF.